The 24 T cell receptor beta chains below were found in one sample sequenced in a study of Ad26.COV2.S vaccination and SARS-CoV-2 variants. Treatment noted: roughly 20 received Ad26.COV2.S at low or high dose, single or two shots; 5 received placebo; per-sample allocation not given. After the first vaccine or placebo injection, samples were drawn on day 63. TCRdb keeps only in-frame clones here, not all; method: immunoSEQ multiplex PCR. This repertoire shows roughly 380,000 clones, around 87% found once; its top ten account for around 3.6%. This sample comprised peripheral blood, obtained in a trial of Ad26.COV2.S vaccine versus placebo. These receptors all come from a person aged 18 to 65 who received the Ad26.COV2.S COVID-19 vaccine or a placebo.

The rearrangement joins TRBV30 to TRBJ2-2, with 7 nucleotides matching TRBD2. The V gene's germline CDR1 is GTSNPN and CDR2 SVGIG (reference sequence). The CDR3 length is 13 residues. With V trimmed by 2 bases and J by 6 bases, 3 bases remained unmatched. The CDR3 DNA reads as TGTGCCTGGAGTTCACTAGCGTCCGGGGAGCTGTTTTTT. This encodes CAWSSLASGELFF.

This clone was seen once. DNA of the CDR3: TGTGCCATCCGGGGTGGGGAACGGGACCTCAAATCAGATACGCAGTATTTT. Its translation is CAIRGGERDLKSDTQYF. The chain combines TRBV10-3 with TRBJ2-3; D possibly uses TRBD1 or TRBD2 (5 bases each). V was cut by 8 bases and J by 4 bases, with 25 bases left in between. Germline values: CDR1 ENHRY, CDR2 SYGVKD. The CDR3 covers 17 residues.

The chain links TRBV9 to TRBJ2-7; weak D call: TRBD2 (6 bases). CDR1 SGDLS and CDR2 YYNGEE come from the germline V gene. Trimming left V 4 bases short and J 4 bases short, with 21 bases between. The length of the CDR3 is 16 residues. CDR3 DNA: TGTGCCAGCAGCCCTTACTCCGGGACTCAAACTTACGAGCAGTACTTC. Residues: CASSPYSGTQTYEQYF.

The chain is built from TRBV28 and TRBJ1-5; D remains unclear. V dropped 6 bases and J dropped 2 bases, with 8 bases sitting between them. The CDR3 sequence is 13 residues long. Germline loops: CDR1 MDHEN, CDR2 SYDVKM. CDR3 nucleotides: TGTGCCAGCAGGGTCCAGGGCAATCAGCCCCAGCATTTT. It encodes CASRVQGNQPQHF.

This clone is a singleton in its sample. The J gene is TRBJ2-7, the V gene TRBV10-3, with D possibly being TRBD1 (6 bases). The germline gives CDR1 ENHRY, CDR2 SYGVKD. This CDR3 has 14 residues. V lost 10 bases and J 6 bases, leaving 22 bases between the germline ends. In DNA form, the CDR3 reads TGTGCCACCCTCCGGGACACGGAACTGTCCGAGCAGTACTTC. It translates to CATLRDTELSEQYF.

CDR3 in amino acids: CASSPGPSNYGYTF. The DNA of the CDR3 is TGTGCCAGCAGCCCCGGACCTTCTAACTATGGCTACACCTTC. This sequence joins TRBV7-2 and TRBJ1-2; D is unclear. CDR1 SGHTA and CDR2 FQGNSA come from the germline V gene. The CDR3 sequence is 14 residues long. V dropped 5 bases and J dropped 0 bases, with 10 bases sitting between them. Full variable domain (missing parts from reference TRBV7-2 and TRBJ1-2): GAGVSQSPSNKVTEKGKDVELRCDPISGHTALYWYRQSLGQGLEFLIYFQGNSAPDKSGLPSDRFSAERTGGSVSTLTIQRTQQEDSAVYLCASSPGPSNYGYTFGSGTRLTVV.

Details on this clone: Germline is not matched at one junction end, which may reflect a read error. This sample includes further DNA sequences coding for the same CDR3. The chain is built from TRBV30 and TRBJ1-5, with 7 bases aligning to TRBD1. This CDR3 is built from 12 residues. From germline, CDR1 is GTSNPN and CDR2 SVGIG (reference sequence). CDR3 nucleotides: TGTGCCTGGAGATACAGGGGTCAGCCTCAGCATTTT. It encodes CAWRYRGQPQHF.

The rearrangement links TRBV11-2 to TRBJ2-2; no clear D gene. V lost 2 bases, J lost 5 bases, and 15 bases lay in between. This CDR3 is 16 amino acids long. The germline gives CDR1 SGHAT, CDR2 FQNNGV. CDR3 nucleotide sequence: TGTGCCAGCAGCTTACTACTTGACGGCCGTACCGGGGAGCTGTTTTTT. Protein: CASSLLLDGRTGELFF.

This chain links TRBV3-1 (or the pseudogene TRBV3-2) with TRBJ1-4; 11 bases are a match to TRBD1. The CDR3 totals 16 residues. J lost 6 bases, V lost 5 bases, and 8 bases had no gene match. The germline V gene encodes CDR1 LGHDT and CDR2 YNNKEL (reference sequence). The CDR3 reads CASSSPGQGDDEKLFF. The CDR3 DNA is TGTGCCAGCAGCTCCCCGGGACAGGGGGACGATGAAAAACTGTTTTTT.

The V and J genes are TRBV9 and TRBJ1-1; D call uncertain. V gave up 4 bases and J gave up 8 bases, with 15 bases separating them. Germline CDR1 and CDR2: SGDLS and YYNGEE. The length of the CDR3 is 13 residues. CDR3 region: CASSPGIRREAFF. Here the CDR3 DNA reads TGTGCCAGCAGCCCCGGAATACGTAGGGAAGCTTTCTTT.

The chain joins TRBV4-1 to TRBJ2-3; the match to TRBD1 covers 10 bases. Per the germline V gene, CDR1 is MGHRA and CDR2 is YSYEKL. This CDR3 spans 15 amino acids. With V trimmed by 5 bases and J by 4 bases, 6 bases remained unmatched. The CDR3 sequence is CASSYGQGGADTQYF. CDR3 sequence (DNA): TGCGCCAGCAGCTATGGACAGGGGGGGGCAGATACGCAGTATTTT.

This clone was seen just once. The V and J genes are TRBV11-2 and TRBJ2-7; 7 bases map to TRBD1. V was clipped by 5 bases and J by 0 bases; unmatched bases: 4. Germline CDR1 is SGHAT and CDR2 is FQNNGV. The CDR3 is 14 amino acids. CDR3 sequence (DNA): TGTGCCAGCAGCCGGGGACAGTTCTCCTACGAGCAGTACTTC. Amino acids: CASSRGQFSYEQYF.

The chain is built from TRBV25-1 and TRBJ1-1; 10 bases map to TRBD1. From germline, CDR1 is MGHDK and CDR2 SYGVNS. The CDR3 runs to 14 residues. J lost 6 bases, V lost 6 bases, and 7 bases had no gene match. CDR3 bases: TGTGCCAGCAGCCCGACAGGGGGCTGGGCTGAAGCTTTCTTT. This gives the protein CASSPTGGWAEAFF.

The V gene is TRBV19, the J gene TRBJ1-4; D is unclear. The CDR3 is 13 amino acids. The V end was cut by 8 bases, the J end by 0 bases, with 7 bases between. Per the germline V gene, CDR1 is LNHDA and CDR2 is SQIVND (reference sequence). The CDR3 loop reads CASEGATNEKLFF. Written as DNA, the CDR3 is TGTGCCAGTGAGGGTGCAACTAATGAAAAACTGTTTTTT.

The chain combines TRBV3-1 (or the pseudogene TRBV3-2) with TRBJ1-2; D uncertain. Germline assignment: CDR1 LGHDT and CDR2 YNNKEL (reference sequence). The CDR3 is 12 residues long. V was pared by 0 bases and J by 8 bases, with 7 bases between. CDR3 residues: CASSQDRWGYTF. The CDR3 DNA reads as TGTGCCAGCAGCCAAGATAGGTGGGGCTACACCTTC.

The rearrangement uses TRBV5-1 and TRBJ1-1; tentative D call: TRBD1 (5 bases). With 2 bases removed from V and 5 bases from J, the gap between germline ends came to 10 bases. The CDR3 sequence is 13 residues long. CDR1 and CDR2 from the germline V gene are SGHRS and YFSETQ. CDR3 protein: CASSFSGDTEAFF. In DNA, the CDR3 is TGCGCCAGCAGCTTTTCGGGGGATACTGAAGCTTTCTTT.

The chain employs TRBV9 and TRBJ2-5, with no clear D. Germline lookup yields CDR1 SGDLS and CDR2 YYNGEE. The CDR3 is 13 residues long. Trimming removed 5 bases at V and 3 bases at J, with 11 bases between. CDR3 in DNA: TGTGCCAGCAGTGGTACAGCCAAAGAGACCCAGTACTTC. Protein: CASSGTAKETQYF.

This sequence joins TRBV7-8 and TRBJ2-1; 7 nucleotides line up with TRBD1. This CDR3 has 16 residues. The ends lost 4 bases at V and 1 base at J; junction bases unmatched: 7. Germline values: CDR1 SGHVS, CDR2 FQNEAQ. In DNA, the CDR3 is TGTGCCAGCAGCTCAAGGGGGCTCAATTCCTACAATGAGCAGTTCTTC. Encoded protein: CASSSRGLNSYNEQFF.

The V gene is TRBV28, the J gene TRBJ2-7; no clear D gene. Germline CDR1 MDHEN, CDR2 SYDVKM. The germline V and J ends were trimmed by 4 bases and 6 bases, with 16 bases remaining between them. This CDR3 has 14 residues. CDR3 sequence reads: CASSSRTAPREQYF. For the CDR3, the DNA is TGTGCCAGCAGTTCCCGGACGGCCCCTCGCGAGCAGTACTTC.

The CDR3 bases are TGTGCCAGCAGCCTCAGTGACATTCAGTACTTC. Protein: CASSLSDIQYF. The V and J genes are TRBV3-1 (or the pseudogene TRBV3-2) and TRBJ2-4, with D hard to call. The germline V gene encodes CDR1 LGHDT and CDR2 YNNKEL (reference sequence). CDR3 length: 11 residues. Between the trimmed V and J ends, which lost 4 bases and 8 bases, there was a span of 6 bases.

The rearrangement uses TRBV29-1 and TRBJ2-5; D possibly matches TRBD1 or TRBD2 (6 bases each). Germline CDR1 is SQVTM and CDR2 is ANQGSEA. The CDR3 totals 11 residues. Trimming stripped 7 bases from V and 7 bases from J, with 13 bases between. CDR3 sequence (DNA): TGCAGCGCCCTCGGAGGGGGGACCCAGTACTTC. Its protein product is CSALGGGTQYF.

The chain couples TRBV4-2 to TRBJ1-2, with D maybe TRBD1 (5 bases). The V end lost 0 bases, the J end lost 12 bases, and 17 bases lay between the germline ends. The germline CDR1 and CDR2 sequences are LGHNA and YNFKEQ. The CDR3 has 14 amino acids. CDR3 residues: CASSQEGSGVFHTF. The DNA for the CDR3 is TGTGCCAGCAGCCAAGAGGGGTCGGGGGTCTTCCACACCTTC.

V usage is TRBV6-5 and J usage is TRBJ1-5; weak D call: TRBD1 (5 bases). The V end lost 6 bases, the J end lost 7 bases, and 16 bases lay between the germline ends. The germline CDR1 and CDR2 sequences are MNHEY and SVGAGI. This CDR3 spans 14 amino acids. The CDR3 spells CASSRGGIGQPQHF. The DNA of the CDR3 is TGTGCCAGCAGCCGGGGGGGGATCGGGCAGCCCCAGCATTTT.

This chain connects TRBV19 to TRBJ2-6, with 7 bases fitting TRBD1. Germline V CDR1 and CDR2: LNHDA, SQIVND (reference sequence). J was trimmed by 0 bases and V by 4 bases; bases with no gene match: 3. The CDR3 has 16 amino acids. The CDR3 here is CASSKGQRSGANVLTF. The CDR3 DNA sequence: TGTGCCAGTAGTAAGGGACAGCGCTCTGGGGCCAACGTCCTGACTTTC. Full variable domain (remainder filled in from reference TRBV19 and TRBJ2-6): DGGITQSPKYLFRKEGQNVTLSCEQNLNHDAMYWYRQDPGQGLRLIYYSQIVNDFQKGDIAEGYSVSREKKESFPLTVTSAQKNPTAFYLCASSKGQRSGANVLTFGAGSRLTVL.